These 16 T cell receptor beta chains were all obtained from the same sample, sequenced in a study of blood T cell repertoires in COVID-19. Some clones are missing from TCRdb's copy, which holds only in-frame ones; the method was immunoSEQ multiplex PCR. The table records around 300,000 clones, roughly 90% of them present only once. Specimen: PBMCs or T cells enriched from blood (not recorded which). These receptors were obtained from a woman aged 25-40 years who had recovered from COVID-19.

The chain combines TRBV18 with TRBJ1-4; 7 bases are shared with TRBD1. The germline CDR1 and CDR2 sequences are KGHSH and LQKENI. V gave up 1 base and J gave up 0 bases; unmatched junction bases: 5. This CDR3 is 17 amino acids long. CDR3 sequence reads: CASSPRGGPPTNEKLFF. CDR3 bases: TGTGCCAGCTCACCACGAGGGGGCCCGCCAACTAATGAAAAACTGTTTTTT. The whole variable domain, filled in from reference TRBV18 and TRBJ1-4, reads NAGVMQNPRHLVRRRGQEARLRCSPMKGHSHVYWYRQLPEEGLKFMVYLQKENIIDESGMPKERFSAEFPKEGPSILRIQQVVRGDSAAYFCASSPRGGPPTNEKLFFGSGTQLSVL.

V usage is TRBV11-3 and J usage is TRBJ1-1; D unclear. The CDR3 length is 13 residues. Germline V gene lookup returns CDR1 SGHNT and CDR2 YENEEA. Trimming shortened V by 3 bases and J by 1 base, and 6 bases separated the two germline ends. The CDR3 sequence is CASSFRENTEAFF. Here the CDR3 DNA reads TGTGCCAGCAGCTTTCGAGAGAACACTGAAGCTTTCTTT.

The V gene is TRBV6-5, the J gene TRBJ1-6; TRBD1 matches 7 bases. The CDR3 length is 16 residues. V trimming: 0 bases; J trimming: 10 bases; junction bases outside the gene matches: 9. CDR1 and CDR2 (germline): MNHEY, SVGAGI. The CDR3 DNA reads as TGTGCCAGCAGTTACTCGGCAAACAGGGGAGAGTCACCCCTCCACTTT. This encodes CASSYSANRGESPLHF.

The rearrangement uses TRBV5-4 and TRBJ1-3; D possibly corresponds to TRBD1 (5 bases). Germline V gene data show CDR1 as SGHNT and CDR2 as YYREEE (reference sequence). CDR3 length: 14 residues. V shed 2 bases and J shed 2 bases, with 8 bases lying between them. The CDR3 nucleotides are TGTGCCAGCAGCTTAGGACAAACTGGAAACACCATATATTTT. Amino acids: CASSLGQTGNTIYF.

The chain is built from TRBV27 and TRBJ1-1; D remains unclear. V was clipped by 3 bases and J by 12 bases, with 23 bases between them. CDR3 length: 15 amino acids. Germline V CDR1 and CDR2: MNHEY, SMNVEV (reference sequence). The CDR3 DNA reads as TGTGCCAGCAGTTTGGACTTCGGTGTGCGCCACTCATCTTTCTTT. Its protein product is CASSLDFGVRHSSFF.

The chain joins TRBV9 to TRBJ1-1; 9 positions match TRBD1. CDR1 is SGDLS and CDR2 is YYNGEE in the germline V gene. V shed 1 base, J shed 6 bases, and the junction held 7 bases outside the gene matches. This CDR3 is built from 15 residues. CDR3 sequence reads: CASSVPGQGSSEAFF. Written as DNA, the CDR3 is TGTGCCAGCAGCGTACCGGGACAGGGTTCTTCTGAAGCTTTCTTT. The whole variable domain, filled in from reference TRBV9 and TRBJ1-1, reads DSGVTQTPKHLITATGQRVTLRCSPRSGDLSVYWYQQSLDQGLQFLIQYYNGEERAKGNILERFSAQQFPDLHSELNLSSLELGDSALYFCASSVPGQGSSEAFFGQGTRLTVV.

The chain uses TRBV7-4 and TRBJ1-4, with no clear D. From germline, CDR1 is SGHVT and CDR2 SQSDAQ. V was cut by 6 bases and J by 4 bases, with 18 bases left in between. This CDR3 contains 16 residues. CDR3 DNA: TGTGCCAGCAGGCTTCTAACGGCTCCGGGTAATGAAAAACTGTTTTTT. It specifies CASRLLTAPGNEKLFF.

The chain's CDR3 is CASSLIYQTSGRTTNTGELFF. CDR3 coding DNA: TGCGCCAGCAGCTTAATTTACCAAACTAGCGGGAGGACCACGAACACCGGGGAGCTGTTTTTT. The chain employs TRBV5-1 and TRBJ2-2; 12 bases fit TRBD2. This CDR3 spans 21 amino acids. CDR1 is SGHRS, CDR2 YFSETQ, per germline. Trimming at V came to 2 bases and at J to 0 bases, leaving 14 bases not matched to a gene.

The chain employs TRBV19 and TRBJ1-1, with TRBD1 identical over 9 bases. The CDR3 spans 14 residues. Germline V gives CDR1 LNHDA, CDR2 SQIVND (reference sequence). V dropped 6 bases and J dropped 5; count of bases not matched to a gene: 7. The CDR3: CASSLQGAWTEAFF. The CDR3 nucleotides read TGTGCCAGTAGCCTACAGGGGGCTTGGACTGAAGCTTTCTTT.

V is TRBV18 and J is TRBJ1-1, with D tentatively TRBD1 (5 bases). Looked up from germline, CDR1 is KGHSH and CDR2 is LQKENI. V lost 0 bases, J lost 0 bases, and 20 bases lay in between. The CDR3 contains 19 residues. The DNA for the CDR3 is TGTGCCAGCTCACCACCTAACGGGGGTATCTTGGCCATGAACACTGAAGCTTTCTTT. Translated, it gives CASSPPNGGILAMNTEAFF.

This clone was recorded once. The chain has TRBV30 and TRBJ1-6, with 7 bases identical to TRBD1. This CDR3 spans 14 amino acids. V lost 0 bases to trimming and J lost 10 bases; unmatched junction nucleotides: 6. Per the germline V gene, CDR1 is GTSNPN and CDR2 is SVGIG (reference sequence). This CDR3 is CAWSVRDSPSPLHF. The DNA of the CDR3 is TGTGCCTGGAGTGTAAGGGACAGTCCATCACCCCTCCACTTT.

The rearrangement uses TRBV6-1 and TRBJ1-3, with D tentatively TRBD1 (6 bases). The germline gives CDR1 MNHNS, CDR2 SASEGT. V lost 3 bases and J lost 6, with 9 bases in between. CDR3 length equals 13 residues. The DNA of the CDR3 is TGTGCCAGCAGTGAGGGGGACACAAACACCATATATTTT. This codes for CASSEGDTNTIYF.

This chain joins TRBV3-1 (or the pseudogene TRBV3-2) and TRBJ1-2; D gene ambiguous. Trimming took off 3 bases at V and 0 bases at J, with 8 bases between the two ends. The CDR3 runs 14 residues. The germline CDR1 and CDR2 sequences are LGHDT and YNNKEL (reference sequence). The CDR3 here is CASSQANSNYGYTF. For the CDR3, the DNA is TGTGCCAGCAGCCAGGCCAATTCTAACTATGGCTACACCTTC.

The V gene is TRBV28, the J gene TRBJ1-1, with 7 bases identical to TRBD1. Trimming at V came to 5 bases and at J to 5 bases, leaving 20 bases not matched to a gene. The CDR3 is 18 residues long. Germline V gives CDR1 MDHEN, CDR2 SYDVKM. The CDR3 here is CASSQNKLGRTGATEAFF. CDR3 nucleotides: TGTGCCAGCAGTCAAAACAAGTTAGGGAGGACAGGAGCAACTGAAGCTTTCTTT.

This sequence joins TRBV3-1 (or the pseudogene TRBV3-2) and TRBJ2-7; 9 bases align to TRBD2. CDR1 is LGHDT and CDR2 is YNNKEL in the germline V gene (reference sequence). V dropped 4 bases and J dropped 6; count of bases not matched to a gene: 7. CDR3 size: 14 residues. CDR3 DNA: TGTGCCAGCAGCCCGACGGGACTAGCCTTCGAGCAGTACTTC. This sequence encodes CASSPTGLAFEQYF.

The chain employs TRBV28 and TRBJ2-7; D gene ambiguous. The germline V and J ends were trimmed by 2 bases and 5 bases, with 13 bases remaining between them. CDR3 size: 14 residues. Per the germline V gene, CDR1 is MDHEN and CDR2 is SYDVKM. Here the CDR3 DNA reads TGTGCCAGCAGTTTAGACACCCCCGCCCACGAGCAGTACTTC. Its translation is CASSLDTPAHEQYF.